A selection of T cell receptor beta chains follows, all from one sample in a study of regulatory T cells in long-lasting Graves disease. TCRdb called the multiplex PCR reads again in MiXCR, with one record for every CDR3 protein. The sample carries a few hundred thousand distinct CDR3 sequences, about 11% recorded once. These data also featured in a second study, about T cells in Graves' hyperthyroidism and ophthalmopathy.

Sequencing used peripheral blood mononuclear cells (PBMCs), obtained at new diagnosis, from a patient treated with antithyroid drugs. The receptors originated from a woman aged 18-35 years with Graves disease. CDR3s include the opening cysteine and the closing phenylalanine or tryptophan. The D gene is left open where the match is weak. For some rows the clone size is stated as once, few or many, or as a class when expanded; others skip it.

j_gene: TRBJ2-7; d_gene: NA; abundance: few; v_gene: TRBV6-2/TRBV6-3; CDR3aa: CASSKTDSYEQYF; CDR3nt: TGTGCCAGCAGTAAGACAGACTCCTACGAGCAGTACTTC
j_gene: TRBJ2-3; d_gene: TRBD1; abundance: many; v_gene: TRBV10-3; CDR3aa: CAIKPTGSTDTQYF; CDR3nt: TGTGCCATCAAACCGACAGGGAGCACAGATACGCAGTATTTT
j_gene: TRBJ2-5; d_gene: NA; abundance: NA; v_gene: TRBV16; CDR3aa: CASSQSFTSLQETQYF; CDR3nt: TGTGCCAGCAGCCAATCTTTCACTAGCCTCCAAGAGACCCAGTACTTC
j_gene: TRBJ2-7; d_gene: NA; abundance: NA; v_gene: TRBV6-5; CDR3aa: CASSFGVSRRLEVTSYEQYF; CDR3nt: TGTGCCAGCAGTTTCGGGGTCTCTCGTCGCTTAGAGGTCACTTCCTACGAGCAGTACTTC
j_gene: TRBJ1-2; d_gene: NA; abundance: NA; v_gene: TRBV4-1; CDR3aa: CASSQVSYNYGYTF; CDR3nt: TGCGCCAGCAGCCAAGTGTCCTATAACTATGGCTACACCTTC
j_gene: TRBJ1-2; d_gene: NA; abundance: NA; v_gene: TRBV10-3; CDR3aa: CATRVTDGCTF; CDR3nt: TGTGCCACGAGGGTAACAGATGGCTGCACCTTC
j_gene: TRBJ1-2; d_gene: TRBD1; abundance: many; v_gene: TRBV20-1; CDR3aa: CSARHRQGATPSYGYTF; CDR3nt: TGCAGTGCTAGACACCGACAGGGCGCCACCCCAAGCTATGGCTACACCTTC
j_gene: TRBJ1-2; d_gene: NA; abundance: NA; v_gene: TRBV27; CDR3aa: CASRSGREGYTF; CDR3nt: TGTGCCAGCAGATCCGGCAGGGAAGGCTACACCTTC
j_gene: TRBJ2-1; d_gene: TRBD2; abundance: many; v_gene: TRBV15; CDR3aa: CATSTGTSTEQFF; CDR3nt: TGTGCCACCAGCACCGGGACTAGCACGGAGCAGTTCTTC
j_gene: TRBJ2-3; d_gene: NA; abundance: NA; v_gene: TRBV19; CDR3aa: CASSTSDTQYF; CDR3nt: TGTGCCAGTAGTACGTCAGATACGCAGTATTTT
j_gene: TRBJ2-2; d_gene: NA; abundance: NA; v_gene: TRBV6-5; CDR3aa: CASSYGIGFTNTGELFF; CDR3nt: TGTGCCAGCAGTTACGGAATTGGGTTCACTAACACCGGGGAGCTGTTTTTT
j_gene: TRBJ1-1; d_gene: NA; abundance: many; v_gene: TRBV12-3/TRBV12-4; CDR3aa: CASSLLVYGLDTEAFF; CDR3nt: TGTGCCAGCAGTTTATTGGTCTACGGTCTGGACACTGAAGCTTTCTTT
j_gene: TRBJ1-2; d_gene: NA; abundance: NA; v_gene: TRBV6-2/TRBV6-3; CDR3aa: CASSYGPLFGYTF; CDR3nt: TGTGCCAGCAGTTACGGGCCGCTCTTTGGCTACACCTTC
j_gene: TRBJ2-7; d_gene: NA; abundance: many; v_gene: TRBV6-9; CDR3aa: CASSYGLSSYEQYF; CDR3nt: TGTGCCAGCAGTTACGGACTTTCCTCCTACGAGCAGTACTTC
j_gene: TRBJ2-2; d_gene: NA; abundance: many; v_gene: TRBV14; CDR3aa: CASSQERGATFTGELFF; CDR3nt: TGTGCCAGCAGCCAAGAACGGGGGGCTACCTTCACCGGGGAGCTGTTTTTT
j_gene: TRBJ2-1; d_gene: NA; abundance: many; v_gene: TRBV18; CDR3aa: CASSPTTTHGYNEQFF; CDR3nt: TGTGCCAGCTCACCGACTACCACTCATGGCTACAATGAGCAGTTCTTC
j_gene: TRBJ2-7; d_gene: NA; abundance: many; v_gene: TRBV7-8; CDR3aa: CASSLESSSYEQYF; CDR3nt: TGTGCCAGCAGCTTAGAGAGTAGCTCCTACGAGCAGTACTTC
j_gene: TRBJ1-5; d_gene: NA; abundance: many; v_gene: TRBV24-1; CDR3aa: CATSDLGLPGNQPQHF; CDR3nt: TGTGCCACCAGTGATTTGGGACTCCCGGGCAATCAGCCCCAGCATTTT
j_gene: TRBJ1-5; d_gene: NA; abundance: NA; v_gene: TRBV7-2; CDR3aa: CASGATRSNQPQHF; CDR3nt: TGTGCCAGCGGCGCGACCCGGAGCAATCAGCCCCAGCATTTT
j_gene: TRBJ1-3; d_gene: NA; abundance: NA; v_gene: TRBV20-1; CDR3aa: CSARVRGPGNTIYF; CDR3nt: TGCAGTGCTAGAGTTAGGGGTCCCGGAAACACCATATATTTT
j_gene: TRBJ2-3; d_gene: TRBD2; abundance: many; v_gene: TRBV20-1; CDR3aa: CSAPTGGGTDTQYF; CDR3nt: TGCAGTGCCCCGACGGGGGGGGGGACAGATACGCAGTATTTT
j_gene: TRBJ1-1; d_gene: NA; abundance: NA; v_gene: TRBV28; CDR3aa: CASSLSTTEAFF; CDR3nt: TGTGCCAGCAGTTTAAGTACCACTGAAGCTTTCTTT
j_gene: TRBJ2-1; d_gene: TRBD1; abundance: NA; v_gene: TRBV12-3/TRBV12-4; CDR3aa: CASSLFSAGQGNNEQFF; CDR3nt: TGTGCCAGCAGTTTATTCAGTGCGGGACAGGGGAACAATGAGCAGTTCTTC
j_gene: TRBJ2-1; d_gene: TRBD2; abundance: many; v_gene: TRBV20-1; CDR3aa: CSASSLGTRKNEQFF; CDR3nt: TGCAGTGCTAGCTCTCTAGGGACTAGAAAAAATGAGCAGTTCTTC
j_gene: TRBJ2-7; d_gene: NA; abundance: NA; v_gene: TRBV28; CDR3aa: CASSLSPRGPMLEQYF; CDR3nt: TGTGCCAGCAGTTTATCCCCCAGGGGTCCTATGCTAGAGCAGTACTTC